This T cell receptor beta chain emerged from a study of CD8 T cells in Susac syndrome. Reverse transcription of about 0.5 to 1 ug RNA used random hexamers. TCRdb passed the immunoSEQ multiplex PCR reads through MiXCR, listing each CDR3 protein once. Of about 250,000 distinct CDR3 sequences listed, around 95% are singletons. Details on this clonotype: A read error may account for a junction end that differs from germline.

Germline V gene data show CDR1 as SGHRS and CDR2 as YFSETQ. The CDR3 is made up of 15 amino acids. The sequence came from a human donor with multiple sclerosis. Sequenced input: CD4+ T cells from PBMCs. The rearrangement links TRBV5-1 to TRBJ2-4; D is possibly TRBD2 (7 bases). For the CDR3, the DNA is TGCGCCAGCAGCTTGGAGGGAGGGGGTCACAGGTCGTCTTCCTTC. It translates to CASSLEGGGHRSSSF.